This is a list of T cell receptor beta chains from one sample in a study of siplizumab effects on memory and regulatory T cells. Data came from immunoSEQ multiplex PCR; TCRdb stores just in-frame clones and leaves some out. The table has more than 90,000 clones, about 95% seen once. What was sequenced was non-Treg CD4+ T cells sorted from blood. The receptors originated from a human donor in good health. The conserved cysteine and the conserved F or W are not part of the CDR3 here. A D gene is named only where the DNA matches it firmly.

D | V | CDR3
. | TRBV7-7 | ASSLGGIWPNEQY
. | TRBV6-4 | ASSDSWPAGAEAF
. | TRBV18 | ASSPLETKGEQY
. | TRBV2 | ASKEHFSYEQY
. | TRBV6-6 | ASSFGGIADTQY
. | TRBV7-9 | ASSLTGREKLF
TRBD1 | TRBV15 | ATSREDRALGEQF
TRBD1 | TRBV30 | ACSRTGLETGELF
. | TRBV7-3 | ASGDGVGTQY
. | TRBV6-5 | ASSPGYGYT
. | TRBV5-1 | ASSLADGANTGELF
. | TRBV5-6 | ASSLRLSETQY
. | TRBV6-1 | ASSERSVVLAGNEQF
TRBD1 | TRBV2 | ASSRRTGRTGNTIY
. | TRBV30 | AWSVDYGYT
TRBD1 | TRBV6-1 | ASSDTTGVGTEAF
TRBD1 | TRBV4-1 | ASSPGQGDSHSTGELF
. | TRBV27 | ASTTSPGYEQY
TRBD2 | TRBV7-3 | ASSLQGTSGSSDTQY
TRBD1 | TRBV29-1 | SVTGGFGGSRQF
. | TRBV30 | ATRVSGANVLT
. | TRBV7-9 | ASSENREITDTQY